This T cell receptor beta chain was observed in a study of response to subunit inactivated influenza vaccine. Worth noting for this clonotype: The antigen is not known.

The CDR3 length is 16 residues. CDR1 is LGHNA and CDR2 is YSLEER in the germline V gene. V was cut by 0 bases and J by 3 bases, with 15 bases left in between. MiXCR was run by TCRdb on the RT-PCR reads, yielding one entry per CDR3 protein. The sample lists 250,000 to 350,000 distinct CDR3 sequences, approximately 20% occurring once. The study, taken as a whole, reports: Authors suggested that a seasonal influenza vaccination recruits few new T cells each time.

This specimen consisted of PBMCs from blood, obtained less than 22 months after vaccination. The source of this sequence is a man between 50 and 70 years old who received an inactivated influenza vaccine. The genes are TRBV4-3 and TRBJ2-7, with a possible D match to TRBD2 (6 bases). The CDR3 region has the DNA TGCGCCAGCAGCCAAGATCACGGTAGCGGTGTCTACGAGCAGTACTTC. Its protein is CASSQDHGSGVYEQYF.